This TCR beta chain was obtained from a study of T cell repertoires in cytomegalovirus infection. Study context: It was the public TCR beta signatures that indicated both CMV infection and matching HLA type.

V lost 5 bases to trimming and J lost 7 bases, with 20 bases between them. Per the germline V gene, CDR1 is SGHVT and CDR2 is SQSDAQ. This CDR3 spans 15 amino acids. Details on this clonotype: Its antigen is currently unknown.

A single record per CDR3 protein comes from TCRdb applying MiXCR to the reads. The table has fewer than 1,000,000 distinct CDR3 sequences, more than 25% seen once. V gene TRBV7-4 combines with J gene TRBJ1-2; weak D call: TRBD1 (6 bases). The TCR comes from a human donor in good health (CMV status not recorded). Some clones in this sample may be carry-over from other donors' samples. The sample was cultured CD8+ T cells from PBMCs, taken from culture after CMV antigen stimulation. CDR3 sequence: CASSPPGDMAAGYTF. CDR3 nucleotide sequence: TGTGCCAGCAGCCCCCCGGGGGACATGGCGGCTGGCTACACCTTC.